The rows below give T cell receptor beta chains drawn from one sample of a study of T cell clonotyping in hematopoietic cell transplantation. Assay: immunoSEQ multiplex PCR; the TCRdb copy retains only in-frame clones and omits some. The table lists about 11,000 clones, approximately 90% of them singletons. Sequences were obtained from peripheral blood mononuclear cells. The receptors derive from a woman aged 50 to 65 in good health. Some clones in this sample may be carry-over from other donors' samples. Both conserved end residues are trimmed from each CDR3.

j_call	v_call	cdr3_aa
TRBJ1-1	TRBV4-1	ASSPGRVNTEAF
TRBJ2-7	TRBV7-2	ASSLDRGSYEQY
TRBJ2-7	TRBV9	ASSVDGTATYEQY
TRBJ1-1	TRBV4-1	ASSQGRGVNTEAF
TRBJ1-4	TRBV7-8	ASSLGQKNSNEKLF
TRBJ1-5	TRBV29-1	SVAGVNQPQH
TRBJ2-2	TRBV6-6	ASTLESGELF
TRBJ1-5	TRBV2	ASSERGSNQPQH
TRBJ2-1	TRBV5-4	ASSLGVNNEQF
TRBJ2-3	TRBV28	ATKLWQGNTDTQY
TRBJ1-2	TRBV10-3	AISESGGAGYT
TRBJ1-4	TRBV5-6	ASSFGTGGYEKLF
TRBJ1-2	TRBV5-1	ASSVTGGHGYT
TRBJ2-7	TRBV4-1	ASSQGRGQSYEQY
TRBJ1-1	TRBV6-5	ASSREFGVNTEAF
TRBJ1-4	TRBV5-6	ASRSQGITNEKLF
TRBJ2-5	TRBV11-2	ASRRLRGRRDETQY
TRBJ1-5	TRBV19	ASTNLWGQPQH
TRBJ2-3	TRBV9	ASSVHSGAGMYTQY
TRBJ1-2	TRBV15	ATSRDPSGQGHGYT
TRBJ2-1	TRBV5-1	ASSFERGLYNEQF
TRBJ2-1	TRBV5-4	ASSLSGGLSYNEQF
TRBJ2-7	TRBV28	ASSFPIGPSYEQY
TRBJ2-5	TRBV28	ASSWALGGETQY
TRBJ1-1	TRBV10-3	AITGELDLTEAF
TRBJ1-1	TRBV7-9	ASSSQASSNTEAF
TRBJ1-6	TRBV11-1	ASSSGQGHHSPLH
TRBJ2-1	TRBV5-1	ASSSHRGGNEQF
TRBJ2-5	TRBV25-1	ASSDPRTFQETQY
TRBJ2-1	TRBV6-5	ASAGRSINEQF
TRBJ1-2	TRBV7-2	ASSATQVYNGYT
TRBJ1-2	TRBV9	ASSVRPLSEQGGGYGYT
TRBJ2-7	TRBV4-3	ASSQDTDLYEQY
TRBJ2-7	TRBV5-4	ASSLAGVGEQY
TRBJ1-6	TRBV25-1	ASSEYVAGSPLDSPLH
TRBJ1-2	TRBV25-1	ASSGAGRYGYT